Sequencing of this TCR beta chain was carried out in a study of OX40 agonist ivuxolimab in advanced cancers. The CDR3 extends over 15 amino acids. Germline lookup yields CDR1 MNHEY and CDR2 SVGAGI. The V end lost 4 bases, the J end lost 5 bases, and 18 bases lay between the germline ends. Method: immunoSEQ multiplex PCR; TCRdb's copy keeps in-frame clones and lacks some. The sample shows 40,000 to 55,000 clones, 88% of them seen only once. The chain is built from TRBV6-5 and TRBJ2-7; D is uncertain. The receptor was isolated from an adult with an advanced solid tumor such as melanoma, head and neck, liver or kidney cancer. The specimen comprised CD4+ or CD8+ T cells sorted from blood, sampled in a trial of the OX40 agonist ivuxolimab. This CDR3 is CASSSPRPPWDEQYF. The DNA of the CDR3 is TGTGCCAGCAGTTCCCCCCGCCCCCCTTGGGACGAGCAGTACTTC.